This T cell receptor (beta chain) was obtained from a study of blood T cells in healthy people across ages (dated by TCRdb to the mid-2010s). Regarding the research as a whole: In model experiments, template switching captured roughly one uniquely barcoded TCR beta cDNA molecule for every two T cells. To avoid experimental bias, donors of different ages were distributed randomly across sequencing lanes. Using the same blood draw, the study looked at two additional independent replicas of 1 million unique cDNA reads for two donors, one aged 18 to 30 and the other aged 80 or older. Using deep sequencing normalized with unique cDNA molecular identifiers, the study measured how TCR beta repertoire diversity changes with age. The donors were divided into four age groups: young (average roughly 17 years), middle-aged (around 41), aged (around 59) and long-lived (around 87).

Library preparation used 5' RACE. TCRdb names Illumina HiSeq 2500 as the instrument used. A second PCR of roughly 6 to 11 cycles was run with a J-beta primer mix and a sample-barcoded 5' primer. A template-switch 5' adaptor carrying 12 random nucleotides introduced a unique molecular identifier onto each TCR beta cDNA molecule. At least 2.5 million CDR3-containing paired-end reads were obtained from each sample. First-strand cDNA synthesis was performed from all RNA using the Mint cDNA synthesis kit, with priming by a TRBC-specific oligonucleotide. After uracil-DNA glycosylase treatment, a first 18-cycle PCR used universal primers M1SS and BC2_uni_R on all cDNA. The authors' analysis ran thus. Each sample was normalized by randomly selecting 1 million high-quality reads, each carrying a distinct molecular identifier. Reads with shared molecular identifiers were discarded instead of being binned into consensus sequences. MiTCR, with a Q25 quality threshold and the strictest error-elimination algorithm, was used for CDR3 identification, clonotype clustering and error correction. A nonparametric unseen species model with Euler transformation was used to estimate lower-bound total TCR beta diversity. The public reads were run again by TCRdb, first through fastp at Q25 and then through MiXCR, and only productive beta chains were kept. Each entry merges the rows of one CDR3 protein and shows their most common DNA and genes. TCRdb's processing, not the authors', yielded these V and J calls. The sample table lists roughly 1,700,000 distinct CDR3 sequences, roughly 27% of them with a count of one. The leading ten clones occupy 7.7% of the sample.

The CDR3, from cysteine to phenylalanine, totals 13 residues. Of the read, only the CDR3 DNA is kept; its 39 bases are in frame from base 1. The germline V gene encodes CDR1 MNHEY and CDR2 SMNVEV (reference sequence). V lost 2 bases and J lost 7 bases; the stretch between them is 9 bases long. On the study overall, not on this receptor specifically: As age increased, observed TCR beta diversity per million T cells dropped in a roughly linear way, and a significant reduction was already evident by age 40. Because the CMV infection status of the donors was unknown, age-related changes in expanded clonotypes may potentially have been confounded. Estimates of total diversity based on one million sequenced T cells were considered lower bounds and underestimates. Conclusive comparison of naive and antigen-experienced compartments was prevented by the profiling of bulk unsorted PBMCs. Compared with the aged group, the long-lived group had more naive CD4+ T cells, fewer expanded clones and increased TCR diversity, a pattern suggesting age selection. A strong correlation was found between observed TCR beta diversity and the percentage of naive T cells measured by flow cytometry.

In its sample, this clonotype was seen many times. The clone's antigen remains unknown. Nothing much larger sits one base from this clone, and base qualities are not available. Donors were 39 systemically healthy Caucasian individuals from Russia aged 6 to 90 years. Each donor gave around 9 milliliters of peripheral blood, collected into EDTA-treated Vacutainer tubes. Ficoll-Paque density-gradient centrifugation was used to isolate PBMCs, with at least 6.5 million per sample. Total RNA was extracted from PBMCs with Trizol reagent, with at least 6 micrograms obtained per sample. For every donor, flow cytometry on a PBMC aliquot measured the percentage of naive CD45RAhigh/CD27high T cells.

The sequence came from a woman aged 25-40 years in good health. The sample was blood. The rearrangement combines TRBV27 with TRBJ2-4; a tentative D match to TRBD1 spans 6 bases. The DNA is TGTGCCAGCAGTTTAGCAGGGGTGAACATTCAGTACTTC. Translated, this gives CASSLAGVNIQYF.